The rows below give T cell receptor beta chains drawn from one sample of a study of CD8 T cells in ankylosing spondylitis. TCRdb fed the 5' RACE reads into MiXCR, producing one record per CDR3 protein. The profile covers roughly 350,000 distinct CDR3 sequences, with less than 9.5% appearing a single time and less than 15% taken by the ten largest. Material: blood, either unsorted or a sorted T cell fraction (not recorded which). The receptors were sampled from a male donor with ankylosing spondylitis. Each CDR3 is given with its conserved first and last residue. A D gene is named only where the DNA matches it firmly. The size entry is marked missing in some rows and otherwise reads once, few, many or a size class.

D gene,J gene,V gene,clone size,CDR3 protein,CDR3 DNA
TRBD2,TRBJ2-1,TRBV10-3,many,CAIRELAGGFNEQFF,TGTGCCATCAGGGAACTAGCGGGAGGATTCAATGAGCAGTTCTTC
-,TRBJ2-7,TRBV7-9,few,CATGPFYEQYF,TGTGCCACCGGACCGTTCTACGAGCAGTACTTC
TRBD2,TRBJ2-7,TRBV6-1,many,CASSLGASGSYEQYF,TGTGCCAGCAGTCTCGGGGCTAGCGGGTCCTACGAGCAGTACTTC
-,TRBJ2-1,TRBV12-3/TRBV12-4,few,CASGGEQFF,TGTGCCAGCGGGGGTGAGCAGTTCTTC
TRBD1,TRBJ2-1,TRBV20-1,-,CSATDRGRRFF,TGCAGTGCAACGGACAGGGGGCGCCGGTTCTTC
TRBD1,TRBJ1-1,TRBV20-1,-,CSERGLASNTEAFF,TGCAGCGAAAGGGGGCTCGCTTCGAACACTGAAGCTTTCTTT
TRBD2,TRBJ2-1,TRBV10-3,-,CAISPISGSVGEQFF,TGTGCCATCTCTCCCATTAGCGGGAGTGTAGGTGAGCAGTTCTTC
TRBD1,TRBJ2-2,TRBV7-2,few,CASSKGQGGTGELFF,TGTGCCAGCAGTAAGGGACAGGGGGGCACCGGGGAGCTGTTTTTT
TRBD1,TRBJ2-7,TRBV6-5,-,CASSSDRGGEQYF,TGTGCCAGCAGTTCGGACAGGGGTGGGGAGCAGTACTTC
-,TRBJ1-4,TRBV12-3/TRBV12-4,many,CASSASGVNEKLFF,TGTGCCAGCAGCGCGTCGGGGGTCAATGAAAAACTGTTTTTT
-,TRBJ2-5,TRBV29-1,many,CSVGGYETQYF,TGCAGCGTTGGGGGATATGAGACCCAGTACTTC
TRBD2,TRBJ2-1,TRBV11-3,-,CASSWASGHNEQFF,TGTGCCAGCAGCTGGGCTAGCGGCCACAATGAGCAGTTCTTC
-,TRBJ1-5,TRBV7-8,few,CASSFRQAGQPQHF,TGTGCCAGCAGCTTTAGACAGGCTGGTCAGCCCCAGCATTTT
-,TRBJ2-1,TRBV5-1,many,CASSWDGPSSYNEQFF,TGCGCCAGCAGCTGGGACGGTCCAAGCTCCTACAATGAGCAGTTCTTC
-,TRBJ2-2,TRBV5-1,many,CASSLGAANTGELFF,TGCGCCAGCAGCTTGGGGGCAGCGAACACCGGGGAGCTGTTTTTT
-,TRBJ2-2,TRBV29-1,few,CSVTGSRTTGELFF,TGCAGCGTTACCGGGTCAAGGACGACCGGGGAGCTGTTTTTT
-,TRBJ2-1,TRBV5-1,-,CASSLDRGRSSYNEQFF,TGCGCCAGCAGCTTGGACCGAGGACGGAGCTCCTACAATGAGCAGTTCTTC
TRBD2,TRBJ2-2,TRBV10-2,many,CASSPLAGAGELFF,TGCGCCAGCAGTCCCCTAGCGGGAGCCGGGGAGCTGTTTTTT
TRBD1,TRBJ2-1,TRBV2,-,CASSPTGPSGGEQSF,TGTGCCAGCAGTCCGACGGGACCCTCAGGGGGTGAGCAGTCCTTC
-,TRBJ2-3,TRBV2,-,CASRTRGLGTDTQYF,TGTGCCAGCAGGACCAGAGGACTCGGCACAGATACGCAGTATTTT
-,TRBJ1-5,TRBV29-1,many,CSVAVSGRDQPQHF,TGCAGCGTTGCGGTAAGCGGTCGGGATCAGCCCCAGCATTTT
TRBD2,TRBJ2-4,TRBV5-1,-,CASSVLAGAQYF,TGCGCCAGCAGTGTACTAGCGGGAGCCCAGTACTTC
TRBD2,TRBJ2-5,TRBV20-1,-,CSAPGLAQETQYF,TGCAGTGCTCCTGGACTAGCCCAAGAGACCCAGTACTTC
-,TRBJ1-6,TRBV7-8,many,CASTGSSNSPLHF,TGTGCCAGCACAGGCTCGAGTAATTCACCCCTCCACTTT
-,TRBJ2-1,TRBV12-3/TRBV12-4,many,CASTPVEQGEQFF,TGTGCCAGCACCCCCGTCGAACAGGGAGAGCAGTTCTTC
-,TRBJ2-1,TRBV2,many,CASRDNRAGLQFF,TGTGCCAGCAGAGACAATAGGGCGGGCTTGCAGTTCTTC
TRBD2,TRBJ2-1,TRBV7-3,-,CASSFLAGGGYNEQFF,TGTGCCAGCAGCTTCCTAGCGGGAGGCGGTTACAATGAGCAGTTCTTC
TRBD2,TRBJ2-7,TRBV7-3,few,CASSPGGSSYEQYF,TGTGCCAGCAGCCCGGGCGGGAGCTCCTACGAGCAGTACTTC
-,TRBJ2-1,TRBV7-3,few,CASSLGTGASFTYNEQFF,TGTGCCAGCAGCTTAGGGACCGGGGCGAGTTTTACCTACAATGAGCAGTTCTTC
TRBD2,TRBJ2-3,TRBV29-1,many,CSAGRAGGVDTQYF,TGCAGCGCCGGACGGGCGGGGGGGGTTGATACGCAGTATTTT
-,TRBJ2-3,TRBV20-1,few,CSASPRGDTQYF,TGCAGTGCTAGCCCACGAGGGGATACGCAGTATTTT
-,TRBJ1-5,TRBV7-2,many,CASSFQGVNQPQHF,TGTGCCAGCAGCTTTCAAGGGGTCAATCAGCCCCAGCATTTT
TRBD2,TRBJ2-3,TRBV7-8,-,CASVAGIRDTQYF,TGTGCCAGCGTAGCGGGAATCAGAGATACGCAGTATTTT
TRBD1,TRBJ1-5,TRBV6-1,many,CASSGQGLEPQHF,TGTGCCAGCAGTGGACAGGGGCTAGAGCCCCAGCATTTT
TRBD1,TRBJ1-2,TRBV3-1,few,CASSQGGQAAF,TGTGCCAGCAGCCAGGGCGGACAGGCTGCATTC
-,TRBJ2-7,TRBV27,-,CASSSSGASYEQYF,TGTGCCAGCAGCAGTTCGGGAGCCTCCTACGAGCAGTACTTC
-,TRBJ2-3,TRBV15,few,CATRTFSGADTQYF,TGTGCCACCAGGACTTTCTCGGGAGCTGATACGCAGTATTTT
TRBD1,TRBJ2-7,TRBV5-1,-,CASRQGQGYEQYF,TGCGCCAGCAGGCAGGGACAGGGATACGAGCAGTACTTC
TRBD1,TRBJ1-3,TRBV4-1,many,CASSRRQGLHLSGNTIYF,TGCGCCAGCAGCCGACGACAGGGGCTACATTTATCCGGAAACACCATATATTTT
-,TRBJ1-3,TRBV4-2,-,CASSPDGFDGNTIYF,TGTGCCAGCAGCCCAGACGGCTTCGACGGAAACACCATATATTTT
TRBD2,TRBJ2-3,TRBV11-1,many,CASSPMVASGTSTDTQYF,TGTGCCAGCAGCCCAATGGTGGCTAGCGGGACTAGCACAGATACGCAGTATTTT
TRBD1,TRBJ2-7,TRBV29-1,few,CSVGTGVDYEQYF,TGCAGCGTTGGGACAGGGGTCGACTACGAGCAGTACTTC
-,TRBJ1-5,TRBV6-2/TRBV6-3,-,CASSSGPRDIHQPQHF,TGTGCCAGCAGTTCAGGACCACGGGATATCCATCAGCCCCAGCATTTT
TRBD1,TRBJ2-1,TRBV6-1,few,CASVNPPGTGAPSWFF,TGTGCCAGCGTAAACCCCCCCGGGACAGGGGCACCGAGTTGGTTCTTC
-,TRBJ2-2,TRBV5-5,few,CASSLVPTGELFF,TGTGCCAGCAGCTTGGTTCCCACCGGGGAGCTGTTTTTT
-,TRBJ1-6,TRBV12-3/TRBV12-4,-,CASSFSSLLLHF,TGTGCCAGCAGTTTCTCGTCCCTCCTACTCCACTTT
-,TRBJ2-6,TRBV3-1,-,CASSQDVGGANVLTF,TGTGCCAGCAGCCAAGATGTGGGTGGGGCCAACGTCCTGACTTTC